The text below deals with one TCR beta chain. Its antigen is as yet unknown. Fresh peripheral blood, around 9.3 ml of it, supplied the PBMCs. Authors of the study amplified TCR beta CDR3 regions from RNA transcripts. An initial round of RT-PCR targeting the TCR CDR3 relied on the HTBI primer set. Each CDR3 protein gets one entry after TCRdb re-called the multiplex PCR reads with MiXCR. The sample includes about 640,000 distinct CDR3 sequences, less than 25% of them seen just once. The CDR3 consists of 17 residues. Germline-derived CDR1 and CDR2 are SGDLS and YYNGEE. Trimming removed 0 bases from V and 4 bases from J, with 14 bases in between. These data belong to a study of T cells in Graves' hyperthyroidism and ophthalmopathy. Findings of the study overall: Most clonotypes that expanded in the thyroid above 0.001 also showed up in blood.

The chain links TRBV9 to TRBJ2-6; D might be TRBD1 (5 bases). The origin of this receptor is a man between 25 and 39 years old with Graves' ophthalmopathy. Material for sequencing was blood. The CDR3 DNA reads TGTGCCAGCAGCGTAGAATTTGTAGGGGCCGGGGCCAACGTCCTGACTTTC. Translation gives CASSVEFVGAGANVLTF.